Reported below is one TCR beta chain. The target antigen is unknown. With a J-beta primer mix and a sample-barcoded 5' primer, a second PCR ran about 6 to 11 cycles. In TCRdb, the 5' RACE reads were re-called with MiXCR into one record per CDR3 protein. The data show 1.5 million to 2 million distinct CDR3 sequences, almost 35% seen once. The sample belongs to a study of blood T cells in healthy people across ages. Study outcomes and limitations: CMV status of donors was not determined, possibly confounding expanded clonotype changes.

Germline V gene data show CDR1 as DFQATT and CDR2 as SNEGSKA (reference sequence). V was cut by 0 bases and J by 0 bases, with 10 bases left in between. The CDR3 covers 15 residues. The sequenced sample was blood. This rearrangement joins TRBV20-1 to TRBJ2-3; unclear D gene. This sequence originates from a woman in her twenties or thirties in good health. The CDR3 region is CSARDPRQSTDTQYF. As DNA, the CDR3 is TGCAGTGCTAGAGATCCTCGGCAGAGCACAGATACGCAGTATTTT.